The subject of this entry is one TCR beta chain. Its antigen is still unknown. This record comes from a study of OX40 agonist ivuxolimab in advanced cancers. About the study: Ivuxolimab was administered intravenously to patients at 0.01 to 10 mg/kg every 2 weeks.

General observations from the study: At doses 0.1 to 3.0 mg/kg, CD4+ and CD8+ clones expanded. Partial responders receiving 0.1-3.0 mg/kg showed among the lowest clonal expansion.

The data were produced by immunoSEQ multiplex PCR, yet TCRdb's version contains in-frame clones alone and is incomplete. The profile shows fewer than 70,000 clones, 91% of them singletons. This material consisted of CD4+ or CD8+ T cells sorted from blood, taken in a trial of the OX40 agonist ivuxolimab. This TCR derives from an adult with an advanced solid tumor such as melanoma, head and neck, liver or kidney cancer.

CDR3 in amino acids: CASSLSTLAGIETQYF. CDR3 nucleotide sequence: TGTGCCAGCAGTTTATCTACACTAGCGGGAATCGAGACCCAGTACTTC. The J gene is TRBJ2-5, the V gene TRBV27, with 10 bases aligning to TRBD2. The germline CDR1 and CDR2 sequences are MNHEY and SMNVEV (reference sequence). V was pared by 0 bases and J by 5 bases, with 6 bases of the junction left unmatched. CDR3 length: 16 residues.